This T cell receptor (beta chain) was identified in a study of T cell responses to AZD1222 COVID-19 vaccine. Study results and limitations: Nearly half of spike-specific TCRs reportedly target variant regions that are unmutated in the B.1.351 and B.1.1.7 variants. Clonal diversity may have been underestimated in mostly white British donors. AZD1222 recipients seropositive at baseline numbered only six.

CDR3 length: 15 residues. From germline, CDR1 is SGHTA and CDR2 FQGNSA. The V gene lost 2 bases and the J gene lost 0 bases, with 11 bases spanning the gap. Sequenced by immunoSEQ multiplex PCR; TCRdb stores in-frame clones only, minus some. This repertoire shows about 200,000 clones, over 85% found once; its top ten account for 3.5% to 4%. Worth noting for this clone: Its specificity is unknown.

The V call is TRBV7-2, the J call TRBJ2-7; D perhaps matches TRBD1 (5 bases). The sequence was obtained from an adult who received the MenACWY meningococcal vaccine as a control. The sample here was peripheral blood, taken 28 days after the second dose of the MenACWY control vaccine. This CDR3 reads CASSLHRGSSYEQYF. In DNA, the CDR3 is TGTGCCAGCAGCTTACATAGGGGTTCCTCCTACGAGCAGTACTTC.